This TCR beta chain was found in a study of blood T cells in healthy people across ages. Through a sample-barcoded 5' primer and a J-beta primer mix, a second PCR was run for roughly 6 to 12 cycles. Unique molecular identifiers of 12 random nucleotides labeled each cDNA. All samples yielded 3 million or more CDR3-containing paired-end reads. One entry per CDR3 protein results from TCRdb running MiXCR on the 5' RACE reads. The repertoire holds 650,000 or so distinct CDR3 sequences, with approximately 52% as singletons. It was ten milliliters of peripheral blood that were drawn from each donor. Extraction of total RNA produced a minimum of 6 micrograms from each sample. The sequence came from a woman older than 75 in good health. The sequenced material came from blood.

CDR3 sequence (DNA): TGCAGCTATCGCTCGGGGAGTGGGTACGAGCAGTACTTC. It specifies CSYRSGSGYEQYF. This chain joins TRBV29-1 and TRBJ2-7; TRBD2 is a possible D gene (5 bases). The V and J ends lost 8 bases and 4 bases respectively, with 18 bases between them. This CDR3 spans 13 amino acids. CDR1 is SQVTM, CDR2 ANQGSEA, per germline.